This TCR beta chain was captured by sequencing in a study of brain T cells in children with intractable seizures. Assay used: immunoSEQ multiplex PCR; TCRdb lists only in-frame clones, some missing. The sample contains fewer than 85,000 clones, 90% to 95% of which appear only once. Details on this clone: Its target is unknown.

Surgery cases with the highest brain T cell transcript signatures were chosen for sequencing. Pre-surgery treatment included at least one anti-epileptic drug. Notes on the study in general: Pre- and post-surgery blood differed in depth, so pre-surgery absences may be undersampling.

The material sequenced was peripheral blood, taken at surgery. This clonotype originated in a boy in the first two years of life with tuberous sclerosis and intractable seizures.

In nucleotides, the CDR3 is TGTGCCAGCAGCCAAGATCTCGCAGGGTACTATGGCTACACCTTC. Protein sequence: CASSQDLAGYYGYTF. The chain has TRBV14 and TRBJ1-2, with D possibly being TRBD1 (5 bases). Germline CDR1 SGHDN, CDR2 FVKESK. V gave up 0 bases and J gave up 3 bases, with 11 bases separating them. The CDR3 sequence is 15 residues long.